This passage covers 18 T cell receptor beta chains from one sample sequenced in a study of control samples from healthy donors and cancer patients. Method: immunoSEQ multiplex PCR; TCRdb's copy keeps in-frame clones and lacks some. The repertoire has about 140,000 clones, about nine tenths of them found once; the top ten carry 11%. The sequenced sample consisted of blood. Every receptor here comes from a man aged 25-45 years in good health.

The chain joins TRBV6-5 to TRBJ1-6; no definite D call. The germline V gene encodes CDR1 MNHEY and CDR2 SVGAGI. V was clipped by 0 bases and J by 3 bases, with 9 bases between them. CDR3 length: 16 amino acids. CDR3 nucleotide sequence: TGTGCCAGCAGTTACTCCGGGGATCTCTATAATTCACCCCTCCACTTT. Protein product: CASSYSGDLYNSPLHF.

The CDR3 here is CASSFRLAGNYEQYF. DNA of the CDR3: TGTGCCAGCAGCTTTAGACTAGCGGGAAACTACGAGCAGTACTTC. V gene TRBV5-4 combines with J gene TRBJ2-7; 11 positions agree with TRBD2. V trimming: 2 bases; J trimming: 3 bases; junction bases outside the gene matches: 4. Germline V gene sequence: CDR1 SGHNT, CDR2 YYREEE (reference sequence). CDR3 length: 15 residues.

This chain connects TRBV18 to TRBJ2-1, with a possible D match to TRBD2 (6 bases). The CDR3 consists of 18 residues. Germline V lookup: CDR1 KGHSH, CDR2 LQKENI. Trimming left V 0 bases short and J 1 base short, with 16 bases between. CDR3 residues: CASSPPGRGPESYNEQFF. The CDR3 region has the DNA TGTGCCAGCTCACCACCGGGGCGGGGCCCGGAATCCTACAATGAGCAGTTCTTC.

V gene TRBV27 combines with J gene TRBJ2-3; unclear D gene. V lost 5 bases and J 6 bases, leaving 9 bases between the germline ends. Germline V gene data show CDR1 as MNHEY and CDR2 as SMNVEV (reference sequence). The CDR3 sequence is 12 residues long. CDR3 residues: CASSQGWDTQYF. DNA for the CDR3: TGTGCCAGCAGTCAAGGGTGGGATACGCAGTATTTT.

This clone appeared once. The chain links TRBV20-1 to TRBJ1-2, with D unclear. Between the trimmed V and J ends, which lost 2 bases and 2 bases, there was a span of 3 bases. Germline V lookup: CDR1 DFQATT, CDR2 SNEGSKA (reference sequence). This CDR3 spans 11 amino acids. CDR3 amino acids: CSARTNYGYTF. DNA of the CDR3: TGCAGTGCTAGAACAAACTATGGCTACACCTTC.

The CDR3 sequence: CASSEQGAGEAFF. In DNA, the CDR3 is TGTGCCAGCAGTGAACAGGGGGCTGGTGAAGCTTTCTTT. This rearrangement joins TRBV2 to TRBJ1-1, with 8 bases lining up with TRBD1. CDR3 size: 13 residues. The junction had 3 bases not matched to a gene; V was cut back by 2 bases and J by 7 bases. Germline CDR1 and CDR2: SNHLY and FYNNEI.

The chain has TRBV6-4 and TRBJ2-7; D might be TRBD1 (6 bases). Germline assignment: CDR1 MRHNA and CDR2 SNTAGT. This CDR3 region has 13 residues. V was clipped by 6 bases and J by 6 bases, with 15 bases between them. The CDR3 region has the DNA TGTGCCAGCAGACCCGGACAGTTTTCCGAGCAGTACTTC. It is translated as CASRPGQFSEQYF.

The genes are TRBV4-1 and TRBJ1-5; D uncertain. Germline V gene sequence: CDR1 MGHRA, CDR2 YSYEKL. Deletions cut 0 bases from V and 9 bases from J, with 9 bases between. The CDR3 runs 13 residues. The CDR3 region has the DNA TGCGCCAGCAGCCAAGAGGGCGGCTGGCCCCAGCATTTT. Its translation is CASSQEGGWPQHF.

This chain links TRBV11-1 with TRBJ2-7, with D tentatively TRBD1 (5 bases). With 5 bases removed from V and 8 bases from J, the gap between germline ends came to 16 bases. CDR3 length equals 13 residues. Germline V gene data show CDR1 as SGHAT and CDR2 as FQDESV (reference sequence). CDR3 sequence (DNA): TGTGCCAGCAGCACCCTGGGGCAGGCTAAGCAGTACTTC. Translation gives CASSTLGQAKQYF. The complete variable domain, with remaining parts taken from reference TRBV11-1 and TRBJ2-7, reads EAEVAQSPRYKITEKSQAVAFWCDPISGHATLYWYRQILGQGPELLVQFQDESVVDDSQLPKDRFSAERLKGVDSTLKIQPAELGDSAMYLCASSTLGQAKQYFGPGTRLTVT.

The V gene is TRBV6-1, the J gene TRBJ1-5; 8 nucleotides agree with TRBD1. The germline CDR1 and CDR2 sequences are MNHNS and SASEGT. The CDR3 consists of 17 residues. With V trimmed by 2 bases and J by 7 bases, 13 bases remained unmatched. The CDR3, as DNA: TGTGCCAGCAGTGAATACCGCTTTACAGGGGGAGAACAGCCCCAGCATTTT. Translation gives CASSEYRFTGGEQPQHF.

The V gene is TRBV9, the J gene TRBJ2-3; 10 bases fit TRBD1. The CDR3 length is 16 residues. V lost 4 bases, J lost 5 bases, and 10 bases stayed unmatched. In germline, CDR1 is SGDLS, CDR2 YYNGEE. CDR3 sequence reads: CASSMRPGQGLDTQYF. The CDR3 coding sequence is TGTGCCAGCAGCATGAGACCGGGACAGGGGTTAGATACGCAGTATTTT.

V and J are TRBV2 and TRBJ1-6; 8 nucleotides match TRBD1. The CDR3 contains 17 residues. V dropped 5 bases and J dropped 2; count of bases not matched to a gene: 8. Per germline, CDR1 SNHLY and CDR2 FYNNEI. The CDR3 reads CASSRTGRGPYNSPLHF. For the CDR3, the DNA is TGTGCCAGCAGTCGGACAGGGAGGGGCCCCTATAATTCACCCCTCCACTTT.

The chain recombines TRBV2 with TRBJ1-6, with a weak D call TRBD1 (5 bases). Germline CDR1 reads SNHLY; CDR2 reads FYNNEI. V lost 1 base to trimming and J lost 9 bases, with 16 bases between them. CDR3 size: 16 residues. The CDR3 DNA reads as TGTGCCAGCAGTGAAGTTGGAGGGCCAGGGCTTTCACCCCTCCACTTT. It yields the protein CASSEVGGPGLSPLHF.

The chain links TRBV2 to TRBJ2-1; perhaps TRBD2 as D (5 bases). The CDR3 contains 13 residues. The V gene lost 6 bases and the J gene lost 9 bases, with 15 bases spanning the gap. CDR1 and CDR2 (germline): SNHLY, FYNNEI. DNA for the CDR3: TGTGCCAGCAGCCCACTTAGAGAGGGTGAGCAGTTCTTC. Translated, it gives CASSPLREGEQFF.

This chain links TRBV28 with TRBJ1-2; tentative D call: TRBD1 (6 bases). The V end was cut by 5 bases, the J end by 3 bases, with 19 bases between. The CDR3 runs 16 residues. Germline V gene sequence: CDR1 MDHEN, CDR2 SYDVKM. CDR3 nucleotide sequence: TGTGCCAGCAGTCCCTATTCCCGGGGGCGCGACTATGGCTACACCTTC. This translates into CASSPYSRGRDYGYTF.

DNA of the CDR3: TGTGCCACCAGTGCCGGCGGGAGTGTAGAGACCCAGTACTTC. It yields the protein CATSAGGSVETQYF. V and J are TRBV24-1 and TRBJ2-5, with 7 bases fitting TRBD2. The CDR3 contains 14 residues. Germline V CDR1 and CDR2: KGHDR, SFDVKD. The junction had 6 bases not matched to a gene; V was cut back by 5 bases and J by 4 bases.

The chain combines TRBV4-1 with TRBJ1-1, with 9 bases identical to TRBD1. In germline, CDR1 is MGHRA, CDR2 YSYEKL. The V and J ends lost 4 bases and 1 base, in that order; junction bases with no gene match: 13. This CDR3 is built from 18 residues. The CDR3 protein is CASSRTRTGDGSNTEAFF. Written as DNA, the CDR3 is TGCGCCAGCAGCCGTACCCGGACAGGGGACGGTTCGAACACTGAAGCTTTCTTT.

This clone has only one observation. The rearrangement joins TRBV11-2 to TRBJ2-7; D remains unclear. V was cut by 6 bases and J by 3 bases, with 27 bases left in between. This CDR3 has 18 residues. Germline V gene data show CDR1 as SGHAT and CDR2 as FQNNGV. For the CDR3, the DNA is TGTGCCAGCAGGACCTCCCCGGGCCTCCAGCGCAACCTCTACGAGCAGTACTTC. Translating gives CASRTSPGLQRNLYEQYF.